This T cell receptor beta chain was retrieved from a study of T-cell memory formation after mild COVID-19. Across the whole study: The study found TCR clusters largely donor specific.

Study findings and constraints: There was a balanced CD4/CD8 profile in clones contracting day 15 to 85, and later expanders leaned CD4+. Of the contracting clones, CD4+ ones lay mainly in CM and EM, and CD8+ ones in EMRA.

Researchers used 5'RACE with constant-segment primers to make TCR alpha and TCR beta cDNA libraries that carry sample barcodes and UMIs. TCRdb reprocessed the 5' RACE reads with MiXCR, giving one entry per CDR3 protein. The sample carries 250,000 to 300,000 distinct CDR3 sequences, roughly 15% recorded once. The length of the CDR3 is 15 residues. The V gene end was trimmed by 7 bases and the J gene end by 3 bases; junction bases not matched to a gene: 8. The V gene's germline CDR1 is SGHTA and CDR2 FQGNSA. With respect to this clonotype: The antigen remains unidentified.

The clonotype originates from a man between 18 and 29 years old who had mild COVID-19 (a few samples of this study predate the infection). Cell type and time point are not known. The genes are TRBV7-2 and TRBJ2-2, with TRBD2 matching 7 bases. Sequenced sample: PBMCs or a T cell subset sorted from them (not recorded which). CDR3 loop: CASTRGDGDTGELFF. Here the CDR3 DNA reads TGTGCCAGCACCCGGGGGGATGGGGACACCGGGGAGCTGTTTTTT.